Sequencing of this T cell receptor beta chain was carried out in a study of vaccination and CD4 T cells after COVID-19. Study-wide context: The convalescents were made up of six males and four females, two of whom were Hispanic. Overall study results and limits: Within the convalescent patients, a median approximately 90% of the SARS-CoV-2-reactive clones were ones that appeared only post-vaccination.

The treatment was: approximately 11-day PBMC culture with coronavirus spike peptide pools or control peptides (ViraFEST assay). Harvesting of the unexposed donor's CD4+ T cells predated the COVID-19 pandemic (2011-2018). To note about this clonotype: Its target is not known.

The CDR3 contains 16 residues. Sequencing of cultured CD4+ T cell DNA used the Oncomine TCR Beta short-read assay. Cultures of CD4+ T cells served as the source for extracting genomic DNA. Each CDR3 protein gets one entry after TCRdb re-called the PCR reads with MiXCR. The sample lists around 8,000 distinct CDR3 sequences, more than 25% occurring once. Material for sequencing was CD4+ T cells from blood, cultured in vitro. The receptor comes from a human donor in good health. The chain recombines TRBV12-2 with TRBJ2-6; TRBD2, the D gene given by the table, was not confirmed from the DNA. TRBV12-2 is a documented pseudogene. In DNA, the CDR3 is TGTGCAAGTCGTTCTCGTCGGGAGTCCGGGGCCAACGTCCTGACTTTC. Translated, it gives CASRSRRESGANVLTF.